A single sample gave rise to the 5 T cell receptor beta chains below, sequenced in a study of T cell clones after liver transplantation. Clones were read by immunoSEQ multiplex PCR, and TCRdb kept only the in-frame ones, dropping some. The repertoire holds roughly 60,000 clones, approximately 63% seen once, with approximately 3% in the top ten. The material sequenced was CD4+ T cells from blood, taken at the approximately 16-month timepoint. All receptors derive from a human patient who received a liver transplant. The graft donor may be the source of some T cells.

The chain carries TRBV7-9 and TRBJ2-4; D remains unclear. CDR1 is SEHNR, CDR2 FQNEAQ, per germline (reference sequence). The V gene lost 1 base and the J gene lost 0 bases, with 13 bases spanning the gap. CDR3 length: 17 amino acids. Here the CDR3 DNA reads TGTGCCAGCAGCTTAGAATCCCCCGCGAGAGCCAAAAACATTCAGTACTTC. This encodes CASSLESPARAKNIQYF.

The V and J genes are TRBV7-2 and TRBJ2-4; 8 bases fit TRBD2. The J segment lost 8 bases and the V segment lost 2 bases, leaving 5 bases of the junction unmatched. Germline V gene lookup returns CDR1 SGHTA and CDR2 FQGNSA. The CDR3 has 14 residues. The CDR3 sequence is CASSLSGSRDIQYF. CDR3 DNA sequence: TGTGCCAGCAGCTTAAGCGGGAGTAGGGACATTCAGTACTTC.

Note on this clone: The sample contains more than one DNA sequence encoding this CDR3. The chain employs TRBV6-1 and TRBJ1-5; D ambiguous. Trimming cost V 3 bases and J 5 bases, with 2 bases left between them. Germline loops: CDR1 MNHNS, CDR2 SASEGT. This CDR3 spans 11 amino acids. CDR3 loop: CASSEDQPQHF. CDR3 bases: TGTGCCAGCAGTGAGGATCAGCCCCAGCATTTT.

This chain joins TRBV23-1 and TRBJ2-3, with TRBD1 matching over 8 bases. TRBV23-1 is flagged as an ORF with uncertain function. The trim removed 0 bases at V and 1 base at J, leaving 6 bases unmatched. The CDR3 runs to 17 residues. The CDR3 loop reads CASSQSWTGKGTDTQYF. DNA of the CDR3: TGCGCCAGCAGTCAATCCTGGACAGGGAAGGGCACAGATACGCAGTATTTT.

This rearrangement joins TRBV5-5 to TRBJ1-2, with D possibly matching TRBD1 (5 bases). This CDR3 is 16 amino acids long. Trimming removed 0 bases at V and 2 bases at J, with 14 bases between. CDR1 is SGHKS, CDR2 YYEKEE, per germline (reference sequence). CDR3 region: CASSLDLVGGNYGYTF. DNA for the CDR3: TGTGCCAGCAGCTTGGATTTAGTCGGGGGGAACTATGGCTACACCTTC.